The clone carrying this TCR beta chain was found many times. The antigen is unknown. This record belongs to a study of blood T cells in healthy people across ages. Study as a whole: About one barcoded beta molecule per two T cells came from capture by template switching.

Whole-study results and caveats: Fewer expanded clones and more diversity marked long-lived versus aged donors. Across samples, TCR beta diversity tracked strongly with naive T cell percentage.

Primers used in a second PCR of roughly 6 to 11 cycles were a sample-barcoded 5' primer and a J-beta primer mix. TCRdb called the 5' RACE reads again in MiXCR, with one record for every CDR3 protein. The repertoire holds approximately 850,000 distinct CDR3 sequences, with around 42% as singletons. With 3 bases clipped from V and 5 bases from J, the junction kept 6 bases outside the gene matches. This CDR3 has 15 residues. Peripheral blood samples of around 9.5 milliliters were drawn from each donor. Sequencing was carried out using blood. V is TRBV12-3 or TRBV12-4 and J is TRBJ2-2; 7 bases fit TRBD1. This TCR was sampled from a man in his 60s in good health. The CDR3 loop is CASSFRQGGTGELFF. DNA for the CDR3: TGTGCCAGCAGTTTTCGACAGGGTGGTACCGGGGAGCTGTTTTTT.